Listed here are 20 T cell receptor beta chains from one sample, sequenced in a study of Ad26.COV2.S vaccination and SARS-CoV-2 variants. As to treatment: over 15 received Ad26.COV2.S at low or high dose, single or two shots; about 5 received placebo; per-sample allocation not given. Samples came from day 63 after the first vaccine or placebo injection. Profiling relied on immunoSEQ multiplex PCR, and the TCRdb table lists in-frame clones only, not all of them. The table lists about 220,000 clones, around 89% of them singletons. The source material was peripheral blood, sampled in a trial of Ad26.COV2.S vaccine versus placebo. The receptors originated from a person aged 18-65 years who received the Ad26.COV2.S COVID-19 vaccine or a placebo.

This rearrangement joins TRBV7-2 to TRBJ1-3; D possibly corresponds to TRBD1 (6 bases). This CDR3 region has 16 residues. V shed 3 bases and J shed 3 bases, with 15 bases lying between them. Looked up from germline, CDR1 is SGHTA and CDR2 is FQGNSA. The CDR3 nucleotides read TGTGCCAGCAGCTTCGGACAGCCCCGGGGTGGAAACACCATATATTTT. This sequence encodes CASSFGQPRGGNTIYF.

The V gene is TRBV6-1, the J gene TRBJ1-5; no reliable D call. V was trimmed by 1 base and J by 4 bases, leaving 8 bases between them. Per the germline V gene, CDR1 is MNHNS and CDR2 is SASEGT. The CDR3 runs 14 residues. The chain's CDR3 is CASSEGTYNQPQHF. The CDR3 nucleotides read TGTGCCAGCAGTGAAGGGACGTATAATCAGCCCCAGCATTTT.

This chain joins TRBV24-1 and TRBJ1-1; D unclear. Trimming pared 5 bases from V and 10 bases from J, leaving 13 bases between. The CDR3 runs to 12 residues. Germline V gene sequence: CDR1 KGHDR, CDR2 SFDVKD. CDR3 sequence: CATSVSSLRAFF. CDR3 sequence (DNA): TGTGCCACCAGTGTCAGTAGCCTTCGAGCTTTCTTT.

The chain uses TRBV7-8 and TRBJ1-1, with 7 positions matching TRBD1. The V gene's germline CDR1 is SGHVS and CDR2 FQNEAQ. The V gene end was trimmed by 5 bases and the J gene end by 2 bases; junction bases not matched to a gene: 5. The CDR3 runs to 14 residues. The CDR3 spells CASSKGTANTEAFF. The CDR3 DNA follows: TGTGCCAGCAGCAAGGGGACAGCCAACACTGAAGCTTTCTTT.

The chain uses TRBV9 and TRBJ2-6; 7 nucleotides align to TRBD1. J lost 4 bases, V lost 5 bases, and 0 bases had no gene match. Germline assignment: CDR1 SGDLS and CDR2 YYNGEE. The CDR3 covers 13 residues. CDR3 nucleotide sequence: TGTGCCAGCAGGGGACAGGGGGCCAACGTCCTGACTTTC. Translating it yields CASRGQGANVLTF.

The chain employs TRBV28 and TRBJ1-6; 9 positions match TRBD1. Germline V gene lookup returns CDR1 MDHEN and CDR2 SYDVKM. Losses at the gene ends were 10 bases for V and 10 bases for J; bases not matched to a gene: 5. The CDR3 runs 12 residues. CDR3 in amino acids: CAIQGANSPLHF. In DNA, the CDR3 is TGTGCCATACAGGGGGCTAACTCACCCCTCCACTTT.

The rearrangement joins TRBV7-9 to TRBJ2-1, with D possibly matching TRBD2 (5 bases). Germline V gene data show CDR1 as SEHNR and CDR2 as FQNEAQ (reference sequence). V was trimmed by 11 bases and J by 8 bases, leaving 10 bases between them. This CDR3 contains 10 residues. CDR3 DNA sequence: TGTGCCCCGGGGTTCGATGAGCAGTTCTTC. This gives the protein CAPGFDEQFF.

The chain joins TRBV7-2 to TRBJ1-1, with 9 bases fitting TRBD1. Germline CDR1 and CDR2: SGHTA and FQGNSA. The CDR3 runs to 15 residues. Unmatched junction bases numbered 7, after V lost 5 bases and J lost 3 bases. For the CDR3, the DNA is TGTGCCAGCAGCACTCGACAGGGGGTATACACTGAAGCTTTCTTT. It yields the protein CASSTRQGVYTEAFF.

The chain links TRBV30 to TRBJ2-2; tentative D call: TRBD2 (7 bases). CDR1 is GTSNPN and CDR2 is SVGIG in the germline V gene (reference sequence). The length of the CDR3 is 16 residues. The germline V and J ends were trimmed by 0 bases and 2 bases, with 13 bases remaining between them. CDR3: CAWSVRGGVNTGELFF. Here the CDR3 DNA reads TGTGCCTGGAGTGTCAGAGGGGGGGTTAACACCGGGGAGCTGTTTTTT.

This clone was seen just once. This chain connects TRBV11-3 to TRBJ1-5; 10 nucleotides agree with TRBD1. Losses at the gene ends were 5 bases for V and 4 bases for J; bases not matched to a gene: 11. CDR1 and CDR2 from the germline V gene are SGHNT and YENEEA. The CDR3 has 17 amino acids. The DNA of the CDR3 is TGTGCCAGCAGCCTGGTGACAGGGGGCTATGGAAATCAGCCCCAGCATTTT. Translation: CASSLVTGGYGNQPQHF.

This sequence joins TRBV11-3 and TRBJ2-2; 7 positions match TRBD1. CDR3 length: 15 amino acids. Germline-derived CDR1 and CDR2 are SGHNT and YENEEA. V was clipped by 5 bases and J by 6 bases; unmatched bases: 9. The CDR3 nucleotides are TGTGCCAGCAGCCAGCCGACAGGGAGTCCCGGGGAGCTGTTTTTT. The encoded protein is CASSQPTGSPGELFF.

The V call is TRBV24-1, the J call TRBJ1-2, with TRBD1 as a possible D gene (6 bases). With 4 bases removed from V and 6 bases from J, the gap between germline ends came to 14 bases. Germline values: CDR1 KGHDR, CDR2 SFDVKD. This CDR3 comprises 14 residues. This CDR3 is CATSDSRGLDGYTF. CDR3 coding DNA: TGTGCCACCAGTGACTCCAGGGGACTGGATGGCTACACCTTC.

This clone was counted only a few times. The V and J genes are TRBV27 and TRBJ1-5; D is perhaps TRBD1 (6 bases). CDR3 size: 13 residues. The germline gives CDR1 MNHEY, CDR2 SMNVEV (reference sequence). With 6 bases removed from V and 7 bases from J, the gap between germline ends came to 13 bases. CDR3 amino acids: CASSPRGGQPQHF. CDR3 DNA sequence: TGTGCCAGCAGCCCCAGGGGAGGGCAGCCCCAGCATTTT.

DNA for the CDR3: TGTGCCACCAGCCCCTACAAGGCGGGAAGCACAGATACGCAGTATTTT. This translates into CATSPYKAGSTDTQYF. V gene TRBV15 combines with J gene TRBJ2-3, with a weak D call TRBD2 (6 bases). This CDR3 is 16 amino acids long. Germline-derived CDR1 and CDR2 are LNHNV and YYDKDF (reference sequence). V lost 5 bases to trimming and J lost 0 bases, with 15 bases between them. The entire variable domain, with the rest obtained from reference TRBV15 and TRBJ2-3, is as follows: DAMVIQNPRYQVTQFGKPVTLSCSQTLNHNVMYWYQQKSSQAPKLLFHYYDKDFNNEADTPDNFQSRRPNTSFCFLDIRSPGLGDTAMYLCATSPYKAGSTDTQYFGPGTRLTVL.

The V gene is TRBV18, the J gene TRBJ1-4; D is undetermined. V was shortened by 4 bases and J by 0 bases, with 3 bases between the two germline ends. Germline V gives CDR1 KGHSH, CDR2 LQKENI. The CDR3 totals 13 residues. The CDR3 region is CASSLATNEKLFF. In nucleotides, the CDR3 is TGTGCCAGCTCACTTGCAACTAATGAAAAACTGTTTTTT.

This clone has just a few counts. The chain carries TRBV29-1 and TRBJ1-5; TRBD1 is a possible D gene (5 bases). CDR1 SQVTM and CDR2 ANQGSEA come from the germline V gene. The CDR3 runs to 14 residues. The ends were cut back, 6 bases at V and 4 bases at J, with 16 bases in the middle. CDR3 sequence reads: CSVSLGQSNQPQHF. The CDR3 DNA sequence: TGCAGCGTGTCCTTGGGGCAGTCGAATCAGCCCCAGCATTTT.

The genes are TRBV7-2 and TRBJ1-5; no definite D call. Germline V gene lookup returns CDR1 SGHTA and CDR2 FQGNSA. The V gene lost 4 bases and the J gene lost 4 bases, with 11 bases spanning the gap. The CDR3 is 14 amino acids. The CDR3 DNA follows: TGTGCCAGCAGCTCAGACCCGGGGAATCAGCCCCAGCATTTT. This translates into CASSSDPGNQPQHF.

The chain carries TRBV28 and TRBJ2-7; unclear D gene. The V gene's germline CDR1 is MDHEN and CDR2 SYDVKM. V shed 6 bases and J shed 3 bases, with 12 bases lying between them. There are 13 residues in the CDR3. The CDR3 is CASRESGIYEQYF. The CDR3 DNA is TGTGCCAGCAGGGAGTCGGGCATCTACGAGCAGTACTTC.

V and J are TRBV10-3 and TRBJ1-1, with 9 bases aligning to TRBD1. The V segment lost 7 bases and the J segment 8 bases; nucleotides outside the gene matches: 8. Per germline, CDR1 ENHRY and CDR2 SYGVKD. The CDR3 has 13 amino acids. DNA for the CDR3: TGTGCCATCAACCGGGACAGGGATTCGGAAGCTTTCTTT. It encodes CAINRDRDSEAFF.

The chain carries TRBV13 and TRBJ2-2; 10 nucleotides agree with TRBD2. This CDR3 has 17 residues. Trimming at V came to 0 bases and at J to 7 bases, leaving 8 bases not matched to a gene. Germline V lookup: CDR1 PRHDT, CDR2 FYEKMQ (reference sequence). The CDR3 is CASSLGSSGSGGGELFF. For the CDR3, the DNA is TGTGCCAGCAGCTTAGGATCTAGCGGGAGTGGTGGCGGGGAGCTGTTTTTT.